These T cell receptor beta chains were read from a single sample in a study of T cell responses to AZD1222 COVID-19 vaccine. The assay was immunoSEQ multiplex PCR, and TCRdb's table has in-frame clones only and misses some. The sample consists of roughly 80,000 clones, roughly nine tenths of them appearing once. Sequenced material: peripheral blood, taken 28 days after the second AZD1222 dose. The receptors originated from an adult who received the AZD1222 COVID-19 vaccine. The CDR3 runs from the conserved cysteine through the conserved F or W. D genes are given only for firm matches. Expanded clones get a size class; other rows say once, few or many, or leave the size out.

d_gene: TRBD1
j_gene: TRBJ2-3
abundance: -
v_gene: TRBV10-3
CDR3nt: TGTGCCATCAGTGAGTCCAGGGGGCTGGGAGCAGATACGCAGTATTTT
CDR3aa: CAISESRGLGADTQYF

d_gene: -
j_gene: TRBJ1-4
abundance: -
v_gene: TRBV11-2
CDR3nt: TGTGCCAGCAGCAAGAGGGTCCGTGGCGAAAAACTGTTTTTT
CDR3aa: CASSKRVRGEKLFF

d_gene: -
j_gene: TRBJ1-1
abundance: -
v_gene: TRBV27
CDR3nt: TGTGCCAGCAGTTTGACAGGGAACACTGAAGCTTTCTTT
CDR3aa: CASSLTGNTEAFF

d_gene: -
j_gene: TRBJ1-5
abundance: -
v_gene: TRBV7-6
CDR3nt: TGTGCCAGCAGCCGACAGAGCAATCAGCCCCAGCATTTT
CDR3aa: CASSRQSNQPQHF

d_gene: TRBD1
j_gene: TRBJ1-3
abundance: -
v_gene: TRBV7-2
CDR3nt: TGTGCCAGCAGCTTAGATTGGGCCGCAGGGGGGAATTTT
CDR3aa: CASSLDWAAGGNF

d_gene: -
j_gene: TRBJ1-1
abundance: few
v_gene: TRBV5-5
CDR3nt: TGTGCCAGCAGCATTGACTGGGGGAACACTGAAGCTTTCTTT
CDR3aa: CASSIDWGNTEAFF

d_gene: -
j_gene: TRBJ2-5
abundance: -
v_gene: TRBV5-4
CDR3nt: TGTGCCAGCAGCTTGGGGCCGAGGGAGACCCAGTACTTC
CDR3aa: CASSLGPRETQYF

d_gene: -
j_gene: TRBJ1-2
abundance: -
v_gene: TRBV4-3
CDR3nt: TGCGCCAGCAGCCCAGGTAGGGGCGATGGCTACACCTTC
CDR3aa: CASSPGRGDGYTF

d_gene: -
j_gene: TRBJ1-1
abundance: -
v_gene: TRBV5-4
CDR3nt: TGTGCCAGCAGCCGGACCCGGGGGGCCGAGACTGAAGCTTTCTTT
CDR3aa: CASSRTRGAETEAFF

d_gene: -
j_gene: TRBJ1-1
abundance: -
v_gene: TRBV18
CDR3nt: TGTGCCAGCTCACCAGAATTGAACACTGAAGCTTTCTTT
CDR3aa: CASSPELNTEAFF

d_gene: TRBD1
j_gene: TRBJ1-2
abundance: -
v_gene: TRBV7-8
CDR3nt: TGTGCCAGCAGCTTAGTCGGCTGGACAGGGGCGAACTATGGCTACACCTTC
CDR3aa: CASSLVGWTGANYGYTF

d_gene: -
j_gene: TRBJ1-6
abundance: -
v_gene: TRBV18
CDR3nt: TGTGCCAGCTCACCGCCGACAGAGCATAGTTCACCCCTCCACTTT
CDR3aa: CASSPPTEHSSPLHF

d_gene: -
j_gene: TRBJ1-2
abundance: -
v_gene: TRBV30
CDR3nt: TGTGCCTGGAGTAAAGGGGTTGGCTACACCTTC
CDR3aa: CAWSKGVGYTF

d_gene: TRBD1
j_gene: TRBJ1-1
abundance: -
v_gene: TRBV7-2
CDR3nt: TGTGCCAGCAGCTTAGTAGGCCTTTCGATGAGGGGGCAGGCTGAAGCTTTCTTT
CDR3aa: CASSLVGLSMRGQAEAFF

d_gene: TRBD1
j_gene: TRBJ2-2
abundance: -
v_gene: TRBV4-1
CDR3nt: TGCGCCAGCAGCCAACATCTCAGGGGGCCGAACACCGGGGAGCTGTTTTTT
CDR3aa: CASSQHLRGPNTGELFF

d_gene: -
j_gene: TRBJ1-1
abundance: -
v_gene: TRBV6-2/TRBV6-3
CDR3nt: TGTGCCAGCAGTTACAAGGGGATTGAGGCTTTCTTT
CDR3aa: CASSYKGIEAFF

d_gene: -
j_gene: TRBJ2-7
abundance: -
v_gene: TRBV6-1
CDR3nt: TGTGCCAGCAGTGAACCCCGGGGGCGCCCCTACGAGCAGTACTTC
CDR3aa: CASSEPRGRPYEQYF

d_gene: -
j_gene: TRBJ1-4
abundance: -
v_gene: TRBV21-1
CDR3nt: TGTGCCAGCACATCCCTCTCTCGGGAAAAACTGTTTTTT
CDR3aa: CASTSLSREKLFF

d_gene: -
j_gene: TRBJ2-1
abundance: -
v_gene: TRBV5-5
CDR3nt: TGTGCCAGCAGCTTGGAATCCTACAATGAGCAGTTCTTC
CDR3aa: CASSLESYNEQFF

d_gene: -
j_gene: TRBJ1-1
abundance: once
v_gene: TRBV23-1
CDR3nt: TGCGCCAGCCGGGGGGAAATGAACACTGAAGCTTTCTTT
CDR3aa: CASRGEMNTEAFF

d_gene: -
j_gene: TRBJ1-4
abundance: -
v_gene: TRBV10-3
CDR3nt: TGTGCCATCAGTGAGCGGGGGGGCAGAGATACTGCAACTAATGAAAAACTGTTTTTT
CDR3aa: CAISERGGRDTATNEKLFF

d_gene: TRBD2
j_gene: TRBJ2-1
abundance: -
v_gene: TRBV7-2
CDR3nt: TGTGCCAGCAGCCCTGGGGGACTAGGGAGCAATGAGCAGTTCTTC
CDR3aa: CASSPGGLGSNEQFF

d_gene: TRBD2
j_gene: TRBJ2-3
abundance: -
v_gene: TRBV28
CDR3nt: TGTGCCAGCAGTACCCAAGGACTAGCGGGGGACACAGATACGCAGTATTTT
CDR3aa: CASSTQGLAGDTDTQYF

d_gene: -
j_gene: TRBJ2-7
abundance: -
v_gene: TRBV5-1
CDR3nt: TGCGCCAGCAGCCCTCGAACGGACTCCTACGAGCAGTACTTC
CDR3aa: CASSPRTDSYEQYF

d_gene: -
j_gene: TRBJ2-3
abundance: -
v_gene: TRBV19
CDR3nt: TGTGCCAGTCATCTGGCAGGGAGAGTGGATACGCAGTATTTT
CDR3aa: CASHLAGRVDTQYF

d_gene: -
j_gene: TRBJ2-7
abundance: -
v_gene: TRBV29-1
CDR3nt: TGCAGCGTGACGGGAAACTACGAGCAGTACTTC
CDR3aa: CSVTGNYEQYF

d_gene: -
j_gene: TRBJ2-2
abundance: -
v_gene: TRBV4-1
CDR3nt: TGCGCCAGCAGCACCTCCCCAGGGTACACCGGGGAGCTGTTTTTT
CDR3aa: CASSTSPGYTGELFF

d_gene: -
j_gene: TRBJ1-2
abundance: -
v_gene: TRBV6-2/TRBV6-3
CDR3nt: TGTGCCAGCAGTTATGGGACTCCCTCCTATGGCTACACCTTC
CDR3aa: CASSYGTPSYGYTF

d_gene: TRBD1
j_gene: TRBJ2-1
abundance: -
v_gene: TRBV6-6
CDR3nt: TGTGCCAGCAGTCCCTCGGACAGGGTCGGGTCCTACAATGAGCAGTTCTTC
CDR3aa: CASSPSDRVGSYNEQFF

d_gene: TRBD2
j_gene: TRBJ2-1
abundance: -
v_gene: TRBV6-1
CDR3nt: TGTGCCAGCAGTAGGATCGGGGGGGCAGATTCGCAGTTCTTC
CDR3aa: CASSRIGGADSQFF

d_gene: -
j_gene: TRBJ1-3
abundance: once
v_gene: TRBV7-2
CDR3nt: TGTGCCAGCAGCTTAGGGAGTTTCTCTGGAAACACCATATATTTT
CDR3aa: CASSLGSFSGNTIYF

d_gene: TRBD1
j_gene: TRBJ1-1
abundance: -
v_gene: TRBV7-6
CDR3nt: TGTGCCAGCAGCTGGGGACAGGGGGCGGAGGGTGAAGCTTTCTTT
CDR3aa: CASSWGQGAEGEAFF